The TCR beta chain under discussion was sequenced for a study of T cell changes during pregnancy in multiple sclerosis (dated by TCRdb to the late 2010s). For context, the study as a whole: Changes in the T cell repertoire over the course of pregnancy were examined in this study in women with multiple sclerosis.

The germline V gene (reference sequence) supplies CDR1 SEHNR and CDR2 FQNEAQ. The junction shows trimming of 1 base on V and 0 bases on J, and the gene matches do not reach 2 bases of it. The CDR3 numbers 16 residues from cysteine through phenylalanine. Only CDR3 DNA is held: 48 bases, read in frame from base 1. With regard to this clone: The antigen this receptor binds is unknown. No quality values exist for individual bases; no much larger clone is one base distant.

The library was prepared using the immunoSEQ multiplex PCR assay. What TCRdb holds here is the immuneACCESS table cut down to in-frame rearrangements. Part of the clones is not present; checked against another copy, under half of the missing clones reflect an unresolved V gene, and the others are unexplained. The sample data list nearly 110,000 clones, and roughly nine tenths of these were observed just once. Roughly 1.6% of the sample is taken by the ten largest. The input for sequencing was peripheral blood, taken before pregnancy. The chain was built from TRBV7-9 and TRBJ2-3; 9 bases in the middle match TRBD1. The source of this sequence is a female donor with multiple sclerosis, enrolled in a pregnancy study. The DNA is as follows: TGTGCCAGCAGCTTAGGCGGGACAGGGAGCACAGATACGCAGTATTTT. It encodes CASSLGGTGSTDTQYF.